The clone carrying this TCR beta chain turned up a few times. Its target is not known. Vbeta (60) and Jbeta (13) primers were used in the PCR. Repertoires were generated with immunoSEQ multiplex PCR, while TCRdb's copy carries only in-frame clones and drops some. The table lists some 130,000 clones, roughly three quarters of them singletons. The sample originates from a study of cytomegalovirus exposure and HLA in healthy donors. This CDR3 spans 17 amino acids. Study-wide results and caveats: Follow-up analysis later connected one missense variant in DCLRE1C with trimming of TCR beta V- and J-genes. Presence/absence analyses treated sequencing depth as roughly uniform across donors. Researchers reported in a later analysis that common viral pathogens appeared linked to several top clusters.

Sequencing was done on a sample of PBMCs. The TCR comes from a man aged 30 to 39 in good health and CMV-seronegative. J is TRBJ2-2 and V is TRBV21-1; TRBD1 was called by the table and not checked on the DNA. TRBV21-1 is flagged as a pseudogene. In nucleotides, the CDR3 is TGTGCCAGCAGCGCCTCCGAGGGGACAGTAGACACCGGGGAGCTGTTTTTT. This encodes CASSASEGTVDTGELFF.